The clone carrying this TCR beta chain was found many times. This sample stems from a study of T-cell memory formation after mild COVID-19. 5'RACE, which relied on constant-segment primers, yielded TCR alpha and TCR beta cDNA libraries carrying sample barcodes and UMIs. Using its own MiXCR run on the 5' RACE reads, TCRdb lists one record per CDR3 protein. The sample records 240,000 or so distinct CDR3 sequences, roughly 9.4% being singletons. Trimming removed 1 base at V and 4 bases at J, with 11 bases between. The germline CDR1 and CDR2 sequences are LGHNA and YSLEER. The CDR3 is 15 residues long. The chain employs TRBV4-3 and TRBJ1-3; D unclear. The receptor was isolated from a man younger than 30 who had mild COVID-19 (a few samples of this study predate the infection). Cell type and time point are not known. Sample: PBMCs or a T cell subset sorted from them (not recorded which). The CDR3 spells CASSQGLAPGNTIYF. The CDR3 region has the DNA TGCGCCAGCAGCCAAGGGCTTGCCCCCGGAAACACCATATATTTT.